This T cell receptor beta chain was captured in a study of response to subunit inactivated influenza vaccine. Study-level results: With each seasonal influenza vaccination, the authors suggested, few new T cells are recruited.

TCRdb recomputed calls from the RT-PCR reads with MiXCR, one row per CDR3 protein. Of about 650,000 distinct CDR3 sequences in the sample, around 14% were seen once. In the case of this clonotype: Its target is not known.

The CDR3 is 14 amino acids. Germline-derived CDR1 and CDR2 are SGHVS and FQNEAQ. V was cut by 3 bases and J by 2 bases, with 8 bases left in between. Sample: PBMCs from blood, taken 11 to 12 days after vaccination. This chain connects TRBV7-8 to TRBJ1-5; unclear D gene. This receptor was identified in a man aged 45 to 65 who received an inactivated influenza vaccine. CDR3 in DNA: TGTGCCAGCAGCTTTGGACCCCGCAATCAGCCCCAGCATTTT. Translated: CASSFGPRNQPQHF. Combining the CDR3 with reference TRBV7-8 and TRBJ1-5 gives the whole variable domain GAGVSQSPRYKVAKRGQDVALRCDPISGHVSLFWYQQALGQGPEFLTYFQNEAQLDKSGLPSDRFFAERPEGSVSTLKIQRTQQEDSAVYLCASSFGPRNQPQHFGDGTRLSIL.